The entry that follows covers one TCR beta chain sequence. The sample is drawn from a study of blood T cell repertoires in COVID-19. Clones were sequenced by immunoSEQ multiplex PCR, and TCRdb holds only the in-frame ones, with some missing. Among approximately 130,000 clones listed, more than 75% were seen once. CDR1 and CDR2 from the germline V gene are MNHNY and SVGAGI (reference sequence). V lost 6 bases and J 4 bases, leaving 15 bases between the germline ends. This CDR3 is built from 14 residues. The sequence was collected from a human donor in a cohort sampled during active COVID-19. The sequenced sample was peripheral blood. This sequence joins TRBV6-6 and TRBJ2-5; a weak D match, TRBD1 (5 bases). The CDR3 here is CASSFRAIRETQYF. CDR3 sequence (DNA): TGTGCCAGCAGCTTCAGGGCCATTCGAGAGACCCAGTACTTC.